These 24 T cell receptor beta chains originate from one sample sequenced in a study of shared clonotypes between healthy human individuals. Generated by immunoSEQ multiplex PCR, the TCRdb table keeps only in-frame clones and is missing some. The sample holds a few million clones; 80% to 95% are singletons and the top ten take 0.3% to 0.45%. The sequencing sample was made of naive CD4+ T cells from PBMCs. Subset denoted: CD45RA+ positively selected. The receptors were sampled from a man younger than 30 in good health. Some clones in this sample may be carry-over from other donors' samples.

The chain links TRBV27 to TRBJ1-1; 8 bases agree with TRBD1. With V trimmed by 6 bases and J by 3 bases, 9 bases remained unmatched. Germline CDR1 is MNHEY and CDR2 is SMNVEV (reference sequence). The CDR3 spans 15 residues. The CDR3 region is CASRTGVFGYTEAFF. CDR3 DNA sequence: TGTGCCAGCAGGACAGGGGTGTTTGGGTACACTGAAGCTTTCTTT.

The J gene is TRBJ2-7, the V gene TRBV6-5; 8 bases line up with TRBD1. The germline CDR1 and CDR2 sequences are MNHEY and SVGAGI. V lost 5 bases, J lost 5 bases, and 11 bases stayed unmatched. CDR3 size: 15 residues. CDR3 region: CASSRHGQGLNEQYF. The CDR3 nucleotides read TGTGCCAGCAGTCGCCACGGACAGGGCTTGAACGAGCAGTACTTC.

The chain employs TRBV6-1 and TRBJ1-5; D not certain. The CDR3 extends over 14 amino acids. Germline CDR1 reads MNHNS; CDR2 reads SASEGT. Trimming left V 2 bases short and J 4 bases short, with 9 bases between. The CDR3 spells CASSELGANQPQHF. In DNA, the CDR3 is TGTGCCAGCAGTGAACTGGGAGCGAATCAGCCCCAGCATTTT.

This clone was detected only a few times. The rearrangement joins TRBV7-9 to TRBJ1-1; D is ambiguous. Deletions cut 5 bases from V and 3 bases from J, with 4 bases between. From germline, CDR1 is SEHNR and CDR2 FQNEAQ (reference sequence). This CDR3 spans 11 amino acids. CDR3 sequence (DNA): TGTGCCAGCAGCCAGGACACTGAAGCTTTCTTT. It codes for CASSQDTEAFF.

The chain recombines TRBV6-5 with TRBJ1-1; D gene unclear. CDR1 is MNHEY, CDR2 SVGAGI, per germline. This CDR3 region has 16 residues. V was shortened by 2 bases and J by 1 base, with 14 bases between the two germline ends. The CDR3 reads CASSYREDTENTEAFF. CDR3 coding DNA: TGTGCCAGCAGTTACCGCGAAGACACGGAGAACACTGAAGCTTTCTTT.

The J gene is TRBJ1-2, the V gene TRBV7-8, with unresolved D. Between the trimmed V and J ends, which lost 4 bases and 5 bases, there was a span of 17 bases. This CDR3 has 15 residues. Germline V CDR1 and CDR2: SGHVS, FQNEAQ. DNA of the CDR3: TGTGCCAGCAGCTCCTTTGATCCGGGCCCATATGGCTACACCTTC. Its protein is CASSSFDPGPYGYTF.

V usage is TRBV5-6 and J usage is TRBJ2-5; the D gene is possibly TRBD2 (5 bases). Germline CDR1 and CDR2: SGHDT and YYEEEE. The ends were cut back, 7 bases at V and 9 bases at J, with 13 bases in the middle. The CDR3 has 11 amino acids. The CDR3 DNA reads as TGTGCCAGCGGCCGGGGATTCGCCCAGTACTTC. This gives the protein CASGRGFAQYF.

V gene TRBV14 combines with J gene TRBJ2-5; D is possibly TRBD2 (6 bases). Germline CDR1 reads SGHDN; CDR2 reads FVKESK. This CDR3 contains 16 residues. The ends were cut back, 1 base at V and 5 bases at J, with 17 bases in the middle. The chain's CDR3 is CASSQGSLAAAETQYF. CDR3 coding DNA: TGTGCCAGCAGCCAAGGGTCGTTAGCGGCTGCGGAGACCCAGTACTTC.

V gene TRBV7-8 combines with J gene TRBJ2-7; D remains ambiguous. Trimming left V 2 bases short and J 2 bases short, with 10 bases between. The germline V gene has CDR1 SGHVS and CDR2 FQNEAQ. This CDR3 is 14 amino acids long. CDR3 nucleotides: TGTGCCAGCAGCTTAAGATGGGCAACCTACGAGCAGTACTTC. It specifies CASSLRWATYEQYF.

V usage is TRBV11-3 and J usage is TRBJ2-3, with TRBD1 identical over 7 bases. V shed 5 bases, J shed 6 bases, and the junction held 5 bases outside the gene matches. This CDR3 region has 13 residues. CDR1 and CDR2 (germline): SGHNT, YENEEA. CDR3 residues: CASSRQGEDTQYF. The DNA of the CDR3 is TGTGCCAGCAGCCGACAGGGAGAGGATACGCAGTATTTT.

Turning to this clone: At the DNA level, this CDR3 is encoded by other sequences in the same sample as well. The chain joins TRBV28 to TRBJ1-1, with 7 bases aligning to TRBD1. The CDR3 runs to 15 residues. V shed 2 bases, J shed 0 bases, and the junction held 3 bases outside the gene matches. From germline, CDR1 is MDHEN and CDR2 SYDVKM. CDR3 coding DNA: TGTGCCAGCAGTTTAGCCGGGACAGTGAACACTGAAGCTTTCTTT. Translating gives CASSLAGTVNTEAFF.

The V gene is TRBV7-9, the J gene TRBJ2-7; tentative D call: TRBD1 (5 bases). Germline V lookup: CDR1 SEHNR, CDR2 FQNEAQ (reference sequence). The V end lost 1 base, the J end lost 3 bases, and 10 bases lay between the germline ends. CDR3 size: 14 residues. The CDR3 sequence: CASSLGSRVYEQYF. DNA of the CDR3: TGTGCCAGCAGCTTAGGGAGCAGGGTCTACGAGCAGTACTTC.

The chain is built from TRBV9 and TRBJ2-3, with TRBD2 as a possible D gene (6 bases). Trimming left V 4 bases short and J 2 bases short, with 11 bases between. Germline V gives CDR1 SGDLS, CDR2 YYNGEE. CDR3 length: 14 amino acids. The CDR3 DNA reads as TGTGCCAGCAGCCGGGACTTACCCACAGATACGCAGTATTTT. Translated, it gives CASSRDLPTDTQYF. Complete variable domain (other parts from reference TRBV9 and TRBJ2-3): DSGVTQTPKHLITATGQRVTLRCSPRSGDLSVYWYQQSLDQGLQFLIQYYNGEERAKGNILERFSAQQFPDLHSELNLSSLELGDSALYFCASSRDLPTDTQYFGPGTRLTVL.

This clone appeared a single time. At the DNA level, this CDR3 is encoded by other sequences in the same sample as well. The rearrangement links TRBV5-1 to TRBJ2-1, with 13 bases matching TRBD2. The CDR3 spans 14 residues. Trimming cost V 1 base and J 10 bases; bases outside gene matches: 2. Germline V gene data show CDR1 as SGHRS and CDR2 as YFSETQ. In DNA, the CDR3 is TGCGCCAGCAGCTTGTCACTAGCGGGAGGGGAGCAGTTCTTC. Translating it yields CASSLSLAGGEQFF. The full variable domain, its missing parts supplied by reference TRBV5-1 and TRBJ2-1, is KAGVTQTPRYLIKTRGQQVTLSCSPISGHRSVSWYQQTPGQGLQFLFEYFSETQRNKGNFPGRFSGRQFSNSRSEMNVSTLELGDSALYLCASSLSLAGGEQFFGPGTRLTVL.

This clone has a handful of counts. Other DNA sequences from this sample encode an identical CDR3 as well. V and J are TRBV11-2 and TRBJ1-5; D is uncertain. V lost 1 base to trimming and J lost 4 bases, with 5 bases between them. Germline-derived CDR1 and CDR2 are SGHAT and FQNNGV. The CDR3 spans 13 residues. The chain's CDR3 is CASSLAQNQPQHF. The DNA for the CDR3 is TGTGCCAGCAGCTTAGCTCAAAATCAGCCCCAGCATTTT.

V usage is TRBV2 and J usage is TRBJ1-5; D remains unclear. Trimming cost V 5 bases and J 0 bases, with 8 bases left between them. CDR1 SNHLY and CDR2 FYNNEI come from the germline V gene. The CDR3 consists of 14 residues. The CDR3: CASSLLSSNQPQHF. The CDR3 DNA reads TGTGCCAGCAGTCTTTTGTCTAGCAATCAGCCCCAGCATTTT.

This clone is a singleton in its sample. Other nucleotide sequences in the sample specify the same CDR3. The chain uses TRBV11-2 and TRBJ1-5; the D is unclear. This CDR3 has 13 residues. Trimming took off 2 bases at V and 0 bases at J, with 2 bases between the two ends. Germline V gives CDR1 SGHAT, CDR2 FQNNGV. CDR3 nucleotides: TGTGCCAGCAGCTTAACTAGCAATCAGCCCCAGCATTTT. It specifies CASSLTSNQPQHF.

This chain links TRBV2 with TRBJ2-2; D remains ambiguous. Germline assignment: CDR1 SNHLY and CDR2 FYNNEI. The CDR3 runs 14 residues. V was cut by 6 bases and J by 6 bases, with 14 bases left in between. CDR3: CASRTSARPGELFF. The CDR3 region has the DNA TGTGCCAGCAGGACCAGCGCCCGGCCCGGGGAGCTGTTTTTT. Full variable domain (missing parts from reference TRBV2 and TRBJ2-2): EPEVTQTPSHQVTQMGQEVILRCVPISNHLYFYWYRQILGQKVEFLVSFYNNEISEKSEIFDDQFSVERPDGSNFTLKIRSTKLEDSAMYFCASRTSARPGELFFGEGSRLTVL.

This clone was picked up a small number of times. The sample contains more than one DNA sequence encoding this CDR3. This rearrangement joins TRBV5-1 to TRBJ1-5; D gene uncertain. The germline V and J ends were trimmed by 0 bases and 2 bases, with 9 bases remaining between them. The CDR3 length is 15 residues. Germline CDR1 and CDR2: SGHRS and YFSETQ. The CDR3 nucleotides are TGCGCCAGCAGCTTGGCCGGGCAGGGCAATCAGCCCCAGCATTTT. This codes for CASSLAGQGNQPQHF.

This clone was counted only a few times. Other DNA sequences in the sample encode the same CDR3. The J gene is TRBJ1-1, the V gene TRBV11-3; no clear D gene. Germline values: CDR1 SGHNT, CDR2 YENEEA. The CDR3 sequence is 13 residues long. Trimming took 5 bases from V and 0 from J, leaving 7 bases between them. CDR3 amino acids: CASSLHVNTEAFF. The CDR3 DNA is TGTGCCAGCAGCCTACACGTGAACACTGAAGCTTTCTTT.

The CDR3 reads CAWSRRSSYEQYF. The CDR3 DNA follows: TGTGCCTGGAGTCGGCGGAGCTCCTACGAGCAGTACTTC. J is TRBJ2-7 and V is TRBV30; D ambiguous. CDR1 GTSNPN and CDR2 SVGIG come from the germline V gene (reference sequence). V dropped 2 bases and J dropped 0 bases, with 8 bases sitting between them. CDR3 length: 13 residues.

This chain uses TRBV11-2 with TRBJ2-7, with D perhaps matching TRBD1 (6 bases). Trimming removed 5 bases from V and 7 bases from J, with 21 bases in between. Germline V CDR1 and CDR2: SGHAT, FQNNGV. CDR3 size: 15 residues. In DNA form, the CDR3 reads TGTGCCAGCAGCCACTACAGGGACCCAACGGGGGAGCAGTACTTC. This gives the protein CASSHYRDPTGEQYF.

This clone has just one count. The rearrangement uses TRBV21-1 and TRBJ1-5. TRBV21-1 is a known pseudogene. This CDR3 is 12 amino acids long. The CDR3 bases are TGTGCCAGCAGCAAACTAACACAGCCCCAGCATTTT. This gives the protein CASSKLTQPQHF.

CDR3 loop: CASRGGTNEQFF. In DNA form, the CDR3 reads TGCGCCAGCAGGGGGGGCACCAATGAGCAGTTCTTC. The V gene is TRBV5-1, the J gene TRBJ2-1; the D gene could be TRBD1 or TRBD2 (6 bases each). Germline loops: CDR1 SGHRS, CDR2 YFSETQ. V was pared by 5 bases and J by 6 bases, with 9 bases between. This CDR3 spans 12 amino acids.